This TCR beta chain stems from a study of sequential checkpoint blockade in melanoma. Study context: Randomization was 1:1 between first-line nivolumab→ipilimumab and ipilimumab→nivolumab. After both sequences, patients received maintenance nivolumab.

Using immunoSEQ multiplex PCR, the repertoire was profiled, and TCRdb retains in-frame clones only, with some absent. The sample has 10,000 to 15,000 clones; 60% to 80% are singletons. The germline V gene encodes CDR1 MGHRA and CDR2 YSYEKL. This CDR3 has 13 amino acids. J gave up 12 bases and V 4 bases, and 5 bases lay outside the gene matches. The treatment: randomized to nivolumab then ipilimumab (arm A) or the reverse (arm B). DNA-damaging chemotherapy had not been given to any patient beforehand. Live CD3+CD8+ CD19− CD56− cells were sorted from PBMCs. The clonotype was recovered from a human donor with melanoma. The chain joins TRBV4-1 to TRBJ2-1, with 11 bases matching TRBD2. The specimen comprised CD8+ T cells sorted from blood (inferred from file names), sampled from a patient given nivolumab and ipilimumab in sequence. This chain's CDR3 is CASSLGLAGPQFF. DNA for the CDR3: TGCGCCAGCAGCCTTGGACTAGCGGGTCCGCAGTTCTTC.